The next 27 T cell receptor beta chains were all read from a single sample in a study of a mutant IDH1 vaccine in newly diagnosed glioma. Time point of the sample: week 5, during vaccination. The study gave 300 ug of mutant IDH1 20-mer peptide per vaccine dose, with topical imiquimod. Antigens for these TCRs are unknown. Repertoires were generated with immunoSEQ multiplex PCR, while TCRdb's copy carries only in-frame clones and drops some. The table has almost 30,000 clones, approximately 90% seen once; the top ten hold about 3.5%. The specimen was peripheral blood mononuclear cells (PBMCs), collected from a glioma patient whose treatment included an IDH1 peptide vaccine. All receptors come from a woman aged 40 to 49 with glioma. Some clones in this sample may be carry-over from other donors' samples.

This clone was counted a single time. The chain couples TRBV4-2 to TRBJ2-7, with D possibly being TRBD2 (6 bases). The germline gives CDR1 LGHNA, CDR2 YNFKEQ. This CDR3 region has 17 residues. V shed 5 bases and J shed 2 bases, with 22 bases lying between them. CDR3 region: CASSSQTGGTLAYEQYF. The CDR3 nucleotides read TGTGCCAGCAGCTCCCAAACCGGAGGGACTCTTGCCTACGAGCAGTACTTC.

This clone was counted a single time. The rearrangement links TRBV4-1 to TRBJ1-6; no clear D. The CDR3 extends over 14 amino acids. Trimming took off 4 bases at V and 7 bases at J, with 11 bases between the two ends. Germline values: CDR1 MGHRA, CDR2 YSYEKL. The CDR3 DNA reads TGCGCCAGCAGCCCCCGGGAGCGAAATTCACCCCTCCACTTT. Its protein is CASSPRERNSPLHF.

The chain couples TRBV5-1 to TRBJ2-7; a possible D gene is TRBD2 (6 bases). This CDR3 is built from 13 residues. Trimming removed 8 bases at V and 2 bases at J, with 14 bases between. Germline V lookup: CDR1 SGHRS, CDR2 YFSETQ. For the CDR3, the DNA is TGCGCCAGTGGAGTAGCGGCCACCTACGAGCAGTACTTC. It codes for CASGVAATYEQYF. Supplemented by reference TRBV5-1 and TRBJ2-7, the full variable domain reads KAGVTQTPRYLIKTRGQQVTLSCSPISGHRSVSWYQQTPGQGLQFLFEYFSETQRNKGNFPGRFSGRQFSNSRSEMNVSTLELGDSALYLCASGVAATYEQYFGPGTRLTVT.

The chain couples TRBV7-9 to TRBJ2-1; 10 positions agree with TRBD2. CDR1 and CDR2 from the germline V gene are SEHNR and FQNEAQ (reference sequence). V lost 6 bases and J lost 4; bases outside the gene matches: 6. The CDR3 is 15 amino acids. DNA of the CDR3: TGTGCCAGCAGATTCCGGACTAGCGGATACAATGAGCAGTTCTTC. Its translation: CASRFRTSGYNEQFF. Variable domain in full (rest from reference TRBV7-9 and TRBJ2-1): DTGVSQNPRHKITKRGQNVTFRCDPISEHNRLYWYRQTLGQGPEFLTYFQNEAQLEKSRLLSDRFSAERPKGSFSTLEIQRTEQGDSAMYLCASRFRTSGYNEQFFGPGTRLTVL.

This chain joins TRBV6-7 and TRBJ2-5; 9 bases map to TRBD2. TRBV6-7 is recorded as an ORF, its role being uncertain. The CDR3 length is 14 residues. The ends lost 11 bases at V and 9 bases at J; junction bases unmatched: 16. The CDR3 DNA reads TGTGCCGCCGGCGGGGGGGCCCCAAGTGAGTCCCAGTACTTC. Protein: CAAGGGAPSESQYF.

In its sample, this clone was seen a few times. This chain joins TRBV9 and TRBJ2-3; D is possibly TRBD2 (5 bases). The germline V and J ends were trimmed by 3 bases and 2 bases, with 13 bases remaining between them. This CDR3 is built from 15 residues. In germline, CDR1 is SGDLS, CDR2 YYNGEE. CDR3 DNA sequence: TGTGCCAGCAGCGAGCGAGGGTATACCACAGATACGCAGTATTTT. It encodes CASSERGYTTDTQYF.

V is TRBV19 and J is TRBJ2-7; 7 bases agree with TRBD1. CDR3 length: 15 amino acids. V lost 6 bases and J lost 0; bases outside the gene matches: 8. The germline V gene has CDR1 LNHDA and CDR2 SQIVND (reference sequence). CDR3 nucleotides: TGTGCCAGTAGCCAAGGACAGGCCTTCTCCTACGAGCAGTACTTC. This sequence encodes CASSQGQAFSYEQYF.

In its sample, this clone was seen a few times. CDR3 sequence reads: CASGAGPGQPGANQPQHF. The DNA for the CDR3 is TGTGCCAGCGGCGCGGGCCCGGGACAGCCGGGGGCAAATCAGCCCCAGCATTTT. The chain is built from TRBV7-9 and TRBJ1-5, with 7 bases identical to TRBD1. Trimming took 8 bases from V and 4 from J; bases not matched to a gene: 20. The CDR3 is 18 amino acids. Looked up from germline, CDR1 is SEHNR and CDR2 is FQNEAQ (reference sequence).

The chain has TRBV11-2 and TRBJ2-7, with D tentatively TRBD1 (5 bases). V dropped 2 bases and J dropped 1 base, with 9 bases sitting between them. CDR3 length: 14 amino acids. Germline V CDR1 and CDR2: SGHAT, FQNNGV. CDR3 DNA: TGTGCCAGCAGCTTAAATGCAGGGTCCTACGAGCAGTACTTC. Its translation: CASSLNAGSYEQYF. Complete variable domain (other parts from reference TRBV11-2 and TRBJ2-7): EAGVAQSPRYKIIEKRQSVAFWCNPISGHATLYWYQQILGQGPKLLIQFQNNGVVDDSQLPKDRFSAERLKGVDSTLKIQPAKLEDSAVYLCASSLNAGSYEQYFGPGTRLTVT.

The chain has TRBV10-3 and TRBJ2-7; 10 nucleotides match TRBD1. The CDR3 consists of 14 residues. The germline gives CDR1 ENHRY, CDR2 SYGVKD. Germline trimming cut 6 bases from V and 3 bases from J; bases unmatched to any gene: 5. Here the CDR3 reads CAIRDRGNDYEQYF. Here the CDR3 DNA reads TGTGCCATCAGGGACAGGGGGAATGACTACGAGCAGTACTTC.

This rearrangement joins TRBV11-2 to TRBJ2-3, with 10 bases matching TRBD1. CDR1 and CDR2 from the germline V gene are SGHAT and FQNNGV. This CDR3 comprises 15 residues. V trimming: 5 bases; J trimming: 5 bases; junction bases outside the gene matches: 7. The CDR3 here is CASSAATGGVDTQYF. In DNA, the CDR3 is TGTGCCAGCAGCGCAGCGACAGGGGGCGTAGATACGCAGTATTTT.

CDR3 DNA: TGCGCCAGCAGCGGCCGGGAGAACACCGGGGAGCTGTTTTTT. Translated, it gives CASSGRENTGELFF. V gene TRBV5-1 combines with J gene TRBJ2-2, with TRBD2 as a possible D gene (5 bases). Per germline, CDR1 SGHRS and CDR2 YFSETQ. This CDR3 contains 14 residues. V shed 4 bases and J shed 1 base, with 8 bases lying between them.

The CDR3 here is CASIHSGRNTEAFF. CDR3 coding DNA: TGTGCCAGCATCCACTCTGGGAGGAACACTGAAGCTTTCTTT. The chain carries TRBV2 and TRBJ1-1; no clear D. Germline V gene data show CDR1 as SNHLY and CDR2 as FYNNEI. The CDR3 contains 14 residues. With 7 bases removed from V and 1 base from J, the gap between germline ends came to 13 bases. The whole variable domain, remainder taken from reference TRBV2 and TRBJ1-1, is EPEVTQTPSHQVTQMGQEVILRCVPISNHLYFYWYRQILGQKVEFLVSFYNNEISEKSEIFDDQFSVERPDGSNFTLKIRSTKLEDSAMYFCASIHSGRNTEAFFGQGTRLTVV.

This chain joins TRBV7-9 and TRBJ2-6, with TRBD1 as a possible D gene (5 bases). Trimming removed 5 bases from V and 4 bases from J, with 15 bases in between. The CDR3 contains 16 residues. Germline values: CDR1 SEHNR, CDR2 FQNEAQ (reference sequence). The CDR3 sequence is CASSPRQFEGANVLTF. The DNA for the CDR3 is TGTGCCAGCAGCCCCCGACAGTTCGAAGGGGCCAACGTCCTGACTTTC.

The rearrangement joins TRBV4-2 to TRBJ2-3; possibly TRBD2 for D (5 bases). The CDR3 loop spans 14 amino acids. Germline V gene lookup returns CDR1 LGHNA and CDR2 YNFKEQ. V was shortened by 1 base and J by 1 base, with 6 bases between the two germline ends. The CDR3 sequence is CASSQVGGTDTQYF. For the CDR3, the DNA is TGTGCCAGCAGCCAAGTCGGGGGCACAGATACGCAGTATTTT.

V usage is TRBV7-8 and J usage is TRBJ2-7; no definite D call. Trimming took off 0 bases at V and 0 bases at J, with 3 bases between the two ends. The CDR3 is 13 residues long. The germline CDR1 and CDR2 sequences are SGHVS and FQNEAQ. The CDR3 region is CASSLAGSYEQYF. The CDR3 coding sequence is TGTGCCAGCAGCTTAGCGGGCTCCTACGAGCAGTACTTC. Full variable domain (rest looked up from reference TRBV7-8 and TRBJ2-7): GAGVSQSPRYKVAKRGQDVALRCDPISGHVSLFWYQQALGQGPEFLTYFQNEAQLDKSGLPSDRFFAERPEGSVSTLKIQRTQQEDSAVYLCASSLAGSYEQYFGPGTRLTVT.

The genes are TRBV28 and TRBJ1-5; D is possibly TRBD1 (5 bases). CDR1 is MDHEN, CDR2 SYDVKM, per germline. The CDR3 runs to 15 residues. The V gene lost 2 bases and the J gene lost 7 bases, with 15 bases spanning the gap. CDR3 DNA sequence: TGTGCCAGCAGTTTACCCCCGGGGGAGAGGCAGCCCCAGCATTTT. Protein product: CASSLPPGERQPQHF.

This chain joins TRBV7-2 and TRBJ1-2; 10 bases agree with TRBD1. Trimming took 1 base from V and 8 from J; bases not matched to a gene: 4. Germline CDR1 SGHTA, CDR2 FQGNSA. This CDR3 has 14 amino acids. In nucleotides, the CDR3 is TGTGCCAGCAGCTTAGAAGGACAGGGGGGCGGCTACACCTTC. It encodes CASSLEGQGGGYTF.

The rearrangement uses TRBV9 and TRBJ2-7; D unresolved. Germline values: CDR1 SGDLS, CDR2 YYNGEE. V lost 3 bases, J lost 0 bases, and 7 bases lay in between. This CDR3 contains 13 residues. The chain's CDR3 is CASSAGGSYEQYF. The CDR3 region has the DNA TGTGCCAGCAGCGCTGGCGGCTCCTACGAGCAGTACTTC.

The chain has TRBV11-3 and TRBJ2-2; D possibly corresponds to TRBD2 (6 bases). This CDR3 spans 15 amino acids. Per germline, CDR1 SGHNT and CDR2 YENEEA. V was pared by 2 bases and J by 6 bases, with 13 bases between. The CDR3 DNA follows: TGTGCCAGCAGCTTATCCTGGGGGGTCCCCGGGGAGCTGTTTTTT. Its protein is CASSLSWGVPGELFF.

This clone turned up a few times. The chain combines TRBV4-3 with TRBJ1-1; TRBD1 matches 8 bases. V was clipped by 3 bases and J by 5 bases; unmatched bases: 11. Looked up from germline, CDR1 is LGHNA and CDR2 is YSLEER. The CDR3 loop spans 16 amino acids. CDR3: CASSQARTGWETEAFF. The CDR3 nucleotides are TGCGCCAGCAGCCAGGCCCGGACAGGGTGGGAGACTGAAGCTTTCTTT.

This CDR3 is CASSLVGGTGNQPQHF. Here the CDR3 DNA reads TGTGCCAGCAGCTTGGTAGGCGGGACGGGCAATCAGCCCCAGCATTTT. The chain is built from TRBV5-5 and TRBJ1-5, with D perhaps matching TRBD1 (5 bases). CDR3 length equals 16 residues. Germline V CDR1 and CDR2: SGHKS, YYEKEE (reference sequence). Between the trimmed V and J ends, which lost 0 bases and 2 bases, there was a span of 12 bases.

The CDR3 here is CASKLGEGSYEQYF. The DNA of the CDR3 is TGTGCCAGCAAGCTGGGGGAAGGCTCCTACGAGCAGTACTTC. This rearrangement joins TRBV6-5 to TRBJ2-7; possibly TRBD1 or TRBD2 for D (5 bases each). The V gene's germline CDR1 is MNHEY and CDR2 SVGAGI. V lost 7 bases to trimming and J lost 0 bases, with 13 bases between them. The CDR3 is made up of 14 amino acids.

A word on this clone: Other DNA variants within this sample encode the same CDR3. This chain joins TRBV7-6 and TRBJ1-5, with 8 bases that match TRBD1. Trimming at V came to 6 bases and at J to 7 bases, leaving 8 bases not matched to a gene. The CDR3 spans 14 residues. The germline gives CDR1 SGHVS, CDR2 FNYEAQ. The CDR3 nucleotides read TGTGCCAGCAGTCAAGGACAGGGCGGCCAGCCCCAGCATTTT. Translating it yields CASSQGQGGQPQHF.

This clone was detected once. This chain joins TRBV4-2 and TRBJ1-4, with TRBD1 identical over 10 bases. V trimming: 4 bases; J trimming: 4 bases; junction bases outside the gene matches: 6. Germline CDR1 and CDR2: LGHNA and YNFKEQ. There are 16 residues in the CDR3. DNA of the CDR3: TGTGCCAGCAGCCGAGAAAGGACAGGGGGTAATGAAAAACTGTTTTTT. Encoded protein: CASSRERTGGNEKLFF.

V usage is TRBV5-4 and J usage is TRBJ2-7; D may be TRBD1 or TRBD2 (5 bases each). The CDR3 is 15 amino acids. The germline gives CDR1 SGHNT, CDR2 YYREEE (reference sequence). V was clipped by 4 bases and J by 2 bases, with 16 bases between them. The CDR3 reads CASSHPGTAPYEQYF. CDR3 sequence (DNA): TGTGCCAGCAGCCATCCCGGGACGGCTCCCTACGAGCAGTACTTC.

The J gene is TRBJ1-6, the V gene TRBV27; no definite D call. V gave up 8 bases and J gave up 7 bases, with 6 bases separating them. The germline gives CDR1 MNHEY, CDR2 SMNVEV (reference sequence). The length of the CDR3 is 11 residues. CDR3 sequence: CASGPNSPLHF. CDR3 coding DNA: TGTGCCAGCGGCCCAAATTCACCCCTCCACTTT.